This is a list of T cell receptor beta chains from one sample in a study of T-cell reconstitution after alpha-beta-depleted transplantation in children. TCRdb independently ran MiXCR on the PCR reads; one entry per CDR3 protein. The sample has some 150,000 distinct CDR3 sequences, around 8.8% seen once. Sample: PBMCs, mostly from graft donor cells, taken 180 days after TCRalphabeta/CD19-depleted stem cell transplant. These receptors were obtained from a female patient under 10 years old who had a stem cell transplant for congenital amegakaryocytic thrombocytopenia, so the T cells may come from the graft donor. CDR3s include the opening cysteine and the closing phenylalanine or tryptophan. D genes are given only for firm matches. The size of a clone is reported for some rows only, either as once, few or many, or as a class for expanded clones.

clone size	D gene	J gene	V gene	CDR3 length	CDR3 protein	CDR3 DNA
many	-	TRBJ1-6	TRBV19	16	CASSIGGSSYNSPLHF	TGTGCCAGTAGTATCGGCGGGAGCTCCTATAATTCACCCCTCCACTTT
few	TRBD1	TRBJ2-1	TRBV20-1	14	CSGADRGAYNEQFF	TGCAGTGGGGCTGACAGGGGCGCCTACAATGAGCAGTTCTTC
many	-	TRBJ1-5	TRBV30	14	CAWSVGGSNQPQHF	TGTGCCTGGAGTGTTGGGGGGAGCAATCAGCCCCAGCATTTT
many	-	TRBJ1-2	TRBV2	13	CASRGGSNYGYTF	TGTGCCAGCCGTGGGGGGTCTAACTATGGCTACACCTTC
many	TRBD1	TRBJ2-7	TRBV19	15	CASSIRLGQGYEQYF	TGTGCCAGTAGTATTCGTTTGGGACAGGGTTACGAGCAGTACTTC
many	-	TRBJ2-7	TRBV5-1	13	CASSLQGPNEQYF	TGCGCCAGCAGCTTGCAGGGGCCGAACGAGCAGTACTTC
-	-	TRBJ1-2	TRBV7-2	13	CASSFRTNYGYTF	TGTGCCAGCAGCTTTAGGACAAACTATGGCTACACCTTC
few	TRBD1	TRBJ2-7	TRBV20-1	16	CSADIPPGQGPYEQYF	TGCAGTGCTGATATACCCCCGGGACAGGGCCCCTACGAGCAGTACTTC
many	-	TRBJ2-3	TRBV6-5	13	CASSRSQGYTQYF	TGTGCCAGCAGTCGATCACAGGGCTACACGCAGTATTTT
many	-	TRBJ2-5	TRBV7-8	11	CASSLIETQYF	TGTGCCAGCAGCTTAATAGAGACCCAGTACTTC
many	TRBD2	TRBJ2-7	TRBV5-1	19	CASSLRLAGDPGVRFEQYF	TGCGCCAGCAGCTTGCGACTAGCGGGGGACCCGGGAGTTCGATTTGAGCAGTACTTC
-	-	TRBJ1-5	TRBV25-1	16	CASSEGGQSSNQPQHF	TGTGCCAGCAGTGAAGGAGGACAGTCTAGCAATCAGCCCCAGCATTTT
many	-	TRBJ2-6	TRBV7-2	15	CASSLWSSGANVLTF	TGTGCCAGCAGCTTATGGAGCTCTGGGGCCAACGTCCTGACTTTC
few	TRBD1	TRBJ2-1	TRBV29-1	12	CSGRTGGSEQFF	TGCAGCGGGAGGACAGGGGGAAGCGAGCAGTTCTTC
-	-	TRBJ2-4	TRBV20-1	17	CSARAGMVMVAKNIQYF	TGCAGTGCTAGGGCAGGGATGGTGATGGTCGCCAAAAACATTCAGTACTTC
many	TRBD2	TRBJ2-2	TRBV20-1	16	CSARDPQSGSNGELFF	TGCAGTGCTAGAGACCCCCAAAGCGGGAGCAACGGGGAGCTGTTTTTT
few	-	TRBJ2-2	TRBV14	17	CASSHGLRDFHTGELFF	TGTGCCAGCAGCCACGGCCTGCGGGACTTTCACACCGGGGAGCTGTTTTTT
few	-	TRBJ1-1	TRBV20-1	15	CSARDPGPANTEAFF	TGCAGTGCTAGAGACCCCGGACCCGCGAACACTGAAGCTTTCTTT
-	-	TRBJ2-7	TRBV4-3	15	CASSTTVGSGYEQYF	TGCGCCAGCAGCACAACGGTTGGGAGTGGGTACGAGCAGTACTTC
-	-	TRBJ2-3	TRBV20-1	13	CSAKGGLTDTQYF	TGCAGTGCTAAAGGGGGGCTCACAGATACGCAGTATTTT
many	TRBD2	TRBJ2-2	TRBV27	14	CASGGGGRTGELFF	TGTGCCAGCGGGGGCGGGGGGCGTACCGGGGAGCTGTTTTTT
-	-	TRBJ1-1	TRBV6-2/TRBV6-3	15	CASSYPDTGNTEAFF	TGTGCCAGCAGTTATCCGGATACAGGGAACACTGAAGCTTTCTTT